The T cell receptor beta chain described here comes from a study of response to subunit inactivated influenza vaccine. Germline trimming cut 5 bases from V and 0 bases from J; bases unmatched to any gene: 6. Per germline, CDR1 DFQATT and CDR2 SNEGSKA (reference sequence). There are 16 residues in the CDR3. TCRdb redid the calling of the RT-PCR reads with MiXCR, one entry per CDR3 protein. Altogether around 600,000 distinct CDR3 sequences are present, over 9% being singletons, with the ten largest covering about 10%. These same records also appear under a second study, on T cells expressing NK-cell markers. From that second work: The authors generated TCR beta cDNA through 5'RACE template switching with UMIs. Sorting in several experiments was restricted by an anti-gamma-delta TCR antibody to alpha-beta TCR T cells. Researchers report these clonotypes also headed the CD3+CD56-NKG2C+ fraction in several donors.

The receptor was isolated from a man aged 45 to 65 who received an inactivated influenza vaccine. Sequencing was performed on PBMCs from blood, taken on the day of vaccination. The J gene is TRBJ2-1, the V gene TRBV20-1, with 11 bases identical to TRBD2. The CDR3 spells CSAAGLAGVSYNEQFF. The CDR3 nucleotides are TGCAGTGCTGCTGGACTAGCGGGCGTCTCCTACAATGAGCAGTTCTTC.